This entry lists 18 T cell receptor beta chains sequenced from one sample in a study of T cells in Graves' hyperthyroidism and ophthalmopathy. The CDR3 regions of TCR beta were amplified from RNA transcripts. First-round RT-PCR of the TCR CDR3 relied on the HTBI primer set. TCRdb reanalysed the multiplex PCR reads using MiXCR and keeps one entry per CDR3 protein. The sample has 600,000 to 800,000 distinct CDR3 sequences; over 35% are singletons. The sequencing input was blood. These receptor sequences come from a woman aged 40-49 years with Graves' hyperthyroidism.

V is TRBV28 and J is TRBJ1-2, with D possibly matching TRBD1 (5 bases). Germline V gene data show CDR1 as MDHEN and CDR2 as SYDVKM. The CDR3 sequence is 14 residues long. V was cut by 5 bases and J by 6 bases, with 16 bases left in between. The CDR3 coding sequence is TGTGCCAGCAGTCTGTCGTGGGGCGCGAATGGCTACACCTTC. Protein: CASSLSWGANGYTF.

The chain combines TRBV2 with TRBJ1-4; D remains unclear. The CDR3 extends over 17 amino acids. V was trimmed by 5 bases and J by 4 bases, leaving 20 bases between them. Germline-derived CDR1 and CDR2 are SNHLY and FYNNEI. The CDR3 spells CASSFEPSKSRNEKLFF. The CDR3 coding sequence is TGTGCCAGCAGTTTCGAACCCTCGAAAAGCCGTAATGAAAAACTGTTTTTT.

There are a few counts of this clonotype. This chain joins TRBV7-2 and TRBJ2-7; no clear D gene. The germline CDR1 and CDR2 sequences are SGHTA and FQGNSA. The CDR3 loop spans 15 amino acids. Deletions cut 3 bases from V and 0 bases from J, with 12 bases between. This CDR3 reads CASSLSPLNSYEQYF. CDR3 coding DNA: TGTGCCAGCAGCTTGTCGCCATTAAACTCCTACGAGCAGTACTTC. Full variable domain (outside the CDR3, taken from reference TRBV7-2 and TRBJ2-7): GAGVSQSPSNKVTEKGKDVELRCDPISGHTALYWYRQSLGQGLEFLIYFQGNSAPDKSGLPSDRFSAERTGGSVSTLTIQRTQQEDSAVYLCASSLSPLNSYEQYFGPGTRLTVT.

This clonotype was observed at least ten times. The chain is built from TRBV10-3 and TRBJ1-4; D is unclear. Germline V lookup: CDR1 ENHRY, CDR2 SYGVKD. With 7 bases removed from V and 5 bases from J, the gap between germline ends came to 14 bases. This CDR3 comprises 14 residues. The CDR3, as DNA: TGTGCCATCAAAGAAGGCGGGAACAATGAAAAACTGTTTTTT. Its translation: CAIKEGGNNEKLFF.

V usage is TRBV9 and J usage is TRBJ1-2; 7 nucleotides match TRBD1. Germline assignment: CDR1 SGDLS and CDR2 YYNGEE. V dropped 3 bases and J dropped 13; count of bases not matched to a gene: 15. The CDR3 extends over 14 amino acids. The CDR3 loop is CASSDRRGDKGRTF. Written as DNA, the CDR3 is TGTGCCAGCAGCGACCGCAGGGGGGACAAAGGTCGCACCTTC.

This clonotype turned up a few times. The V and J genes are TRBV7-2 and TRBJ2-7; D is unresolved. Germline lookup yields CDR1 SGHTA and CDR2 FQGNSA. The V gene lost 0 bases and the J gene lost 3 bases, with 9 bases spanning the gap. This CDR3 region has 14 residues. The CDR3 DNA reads TGTGCCAGCAGCTTAGCAGGGTCCCTCTACGAGCAGTACTTC. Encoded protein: CASSLAGSLYEQYF.

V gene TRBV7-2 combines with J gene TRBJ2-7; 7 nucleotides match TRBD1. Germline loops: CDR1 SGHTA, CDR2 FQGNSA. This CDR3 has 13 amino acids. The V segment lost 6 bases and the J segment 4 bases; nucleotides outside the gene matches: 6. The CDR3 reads CASSMGTDYEQYF. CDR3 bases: TGTGCCAGCAGTATGGGGACAGATTACGAGCAGTACTTC.

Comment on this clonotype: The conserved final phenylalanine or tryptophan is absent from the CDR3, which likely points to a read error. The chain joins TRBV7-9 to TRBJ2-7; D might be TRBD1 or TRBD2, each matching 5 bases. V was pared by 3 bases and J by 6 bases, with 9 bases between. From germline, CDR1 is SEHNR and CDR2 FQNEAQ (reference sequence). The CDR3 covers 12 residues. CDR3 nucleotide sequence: TGTGCCAGCAGCTTTGGGACGCTCGAGCAGTACCTC. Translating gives CASSFGTLEQYL.

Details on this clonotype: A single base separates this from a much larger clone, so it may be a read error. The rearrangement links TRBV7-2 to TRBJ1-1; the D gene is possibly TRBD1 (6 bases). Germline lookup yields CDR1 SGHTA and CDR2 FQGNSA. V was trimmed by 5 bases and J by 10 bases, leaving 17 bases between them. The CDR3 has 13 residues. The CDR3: CASSPWSGGRAFF. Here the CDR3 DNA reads TGTGCCAGCAGCCCTTGGAGTGGGGGCAGAGCTTTCTTT.

The DNA of the CDR3 is TGTGCCATCAGTTGGGCCCCAGAGAACACTGAAGCTTTCTTT. This translates into CAISWAPENTEAFF. V and J are TRBV10-3 and TRBJ1-1; D uncertain. Germline loops: CDR1 ENHRY, CDR2 SYGVKD. The V gene lost 5 bases and the J gene lost 1 base, with 11 bases spanning the gap. The CDR3 is 14 amino acids.

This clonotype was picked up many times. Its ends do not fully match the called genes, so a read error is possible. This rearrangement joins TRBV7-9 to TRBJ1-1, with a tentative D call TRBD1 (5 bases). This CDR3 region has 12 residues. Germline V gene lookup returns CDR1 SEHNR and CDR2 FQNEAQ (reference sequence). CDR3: CASSWGATEAFF. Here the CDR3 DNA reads TGCGCCAGCAGCTGGGGCGCGACTGAAGCTTTCTTT.

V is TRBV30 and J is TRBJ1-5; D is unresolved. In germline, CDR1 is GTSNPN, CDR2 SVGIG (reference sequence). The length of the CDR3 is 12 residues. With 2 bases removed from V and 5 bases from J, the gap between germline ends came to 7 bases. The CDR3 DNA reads TGTGCCTGGAGTTGGGAGCATCAGCCCCAGCATTTT. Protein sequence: CAWSWEHQPQHF.

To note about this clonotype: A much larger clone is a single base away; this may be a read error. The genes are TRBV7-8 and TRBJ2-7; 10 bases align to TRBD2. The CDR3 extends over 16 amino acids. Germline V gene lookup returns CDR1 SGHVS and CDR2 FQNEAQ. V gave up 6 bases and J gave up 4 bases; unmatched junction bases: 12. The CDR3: CASSPLGASGSYEQYF. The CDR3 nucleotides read TGTGCCAGCAGTCCTCTGGGGGCTAGCGGGAGTTACGAGCAGTACTTC.

The CDR3 nucleotides are TGTGCTAGTGGTTCCGGGACAGGGAATTCACCCCTCCACTTT. Translation gives CASGSGTGNSPLHF. The chain links TRBV12-5 to TRBJ1-6; 9 nucleotides agree with TRBD1. This CDR3 region has 14 residues. In germline, CDR1 is LGHNT, CDR2 FRNRAP. Trimming took 4 bases from V and 7 from J; bases not matched to a gene: 2.

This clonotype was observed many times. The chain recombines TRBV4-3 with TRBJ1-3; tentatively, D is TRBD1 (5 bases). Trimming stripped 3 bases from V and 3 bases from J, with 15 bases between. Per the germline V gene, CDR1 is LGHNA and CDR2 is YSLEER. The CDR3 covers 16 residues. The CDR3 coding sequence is TGCGCCAGCAGCCACAATTACGGGACGGTTGGAAACACCATATATTTT. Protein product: CASSHNYGTVGNTIYF.

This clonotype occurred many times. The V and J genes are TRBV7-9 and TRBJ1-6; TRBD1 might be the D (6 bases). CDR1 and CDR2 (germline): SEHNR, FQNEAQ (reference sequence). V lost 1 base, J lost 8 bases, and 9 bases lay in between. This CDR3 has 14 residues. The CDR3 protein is CASSLGGGDSPLHF. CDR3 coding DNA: TGTGCCAGCAGCTTAGGGGGGGGCGATTCACCCCTCCACTTT.

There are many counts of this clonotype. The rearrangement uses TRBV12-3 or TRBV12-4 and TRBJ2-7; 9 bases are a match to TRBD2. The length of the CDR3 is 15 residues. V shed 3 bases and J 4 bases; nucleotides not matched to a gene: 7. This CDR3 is CASSLKGSGGYEQYF. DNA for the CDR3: TGTGCCAGCAGTTTGAAGGGAAGCGGGGGGTACGAGCAGTACTTC.

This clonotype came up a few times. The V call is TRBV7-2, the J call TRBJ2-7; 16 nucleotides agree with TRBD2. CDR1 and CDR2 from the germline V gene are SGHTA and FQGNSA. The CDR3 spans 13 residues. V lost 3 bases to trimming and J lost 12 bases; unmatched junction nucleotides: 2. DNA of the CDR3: TGTGCCAGCAGCTTGGGACTAGCGGGAGGGCGGTACTTC. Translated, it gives CASSLGLAGGRYF.